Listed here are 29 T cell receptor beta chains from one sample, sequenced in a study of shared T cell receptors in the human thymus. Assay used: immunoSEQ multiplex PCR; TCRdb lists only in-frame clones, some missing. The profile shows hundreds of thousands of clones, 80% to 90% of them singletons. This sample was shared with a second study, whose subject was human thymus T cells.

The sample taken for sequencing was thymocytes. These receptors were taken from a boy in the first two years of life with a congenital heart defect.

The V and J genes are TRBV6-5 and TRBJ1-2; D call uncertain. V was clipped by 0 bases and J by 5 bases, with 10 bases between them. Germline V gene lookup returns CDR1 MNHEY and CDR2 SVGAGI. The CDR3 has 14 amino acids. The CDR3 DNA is TGTGCCAGCAGTTACTCGTCCCAGGATTATGGCTACACCTTC. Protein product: CASSYSSQDYGYTF.

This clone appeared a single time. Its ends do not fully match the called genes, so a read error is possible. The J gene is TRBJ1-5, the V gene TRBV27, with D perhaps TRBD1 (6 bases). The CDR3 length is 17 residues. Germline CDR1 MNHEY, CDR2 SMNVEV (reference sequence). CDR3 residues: CASTLRGRQEINQPQHF. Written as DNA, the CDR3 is TGTGCCAGCACTTTAAGGGGGAGACAGGAGATAAATCAGCCCCAGCATTTT.

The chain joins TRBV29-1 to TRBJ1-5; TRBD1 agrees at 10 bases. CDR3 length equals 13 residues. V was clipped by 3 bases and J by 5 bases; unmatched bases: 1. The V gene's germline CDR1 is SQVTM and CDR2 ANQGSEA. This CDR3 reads CSVETGGHQPQHF. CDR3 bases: TGCAGCGTTGAGACAGGGGGCCATCAGCCCCAGCATTTT.

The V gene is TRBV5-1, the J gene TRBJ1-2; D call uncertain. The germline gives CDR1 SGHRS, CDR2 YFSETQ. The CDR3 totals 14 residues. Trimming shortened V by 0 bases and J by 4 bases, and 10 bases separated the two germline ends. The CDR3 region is CASSLGEFGYGYTF. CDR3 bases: TGCGCCAGCAGCTTGGGGGAGTTCGGCTATGGCTACACCTTC.

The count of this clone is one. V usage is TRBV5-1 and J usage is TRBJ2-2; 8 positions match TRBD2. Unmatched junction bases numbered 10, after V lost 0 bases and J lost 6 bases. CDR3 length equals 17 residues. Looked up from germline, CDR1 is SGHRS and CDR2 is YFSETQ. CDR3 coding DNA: TGCGCCAGCAGCTTGGTTGTCCAGCGGGAGATCCCCGGGGAGCTGTTTTTT. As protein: CASSLVVQREIPGELFF.

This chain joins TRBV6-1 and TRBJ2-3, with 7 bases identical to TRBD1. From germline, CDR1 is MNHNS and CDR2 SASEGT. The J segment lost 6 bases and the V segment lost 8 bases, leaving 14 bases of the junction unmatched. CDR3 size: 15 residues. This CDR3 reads CASHPSTGLEDTQYF. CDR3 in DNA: TGTGCCAGCCACCCTTCGACAGGGCTTGAGGATACGCAGTATTTT.

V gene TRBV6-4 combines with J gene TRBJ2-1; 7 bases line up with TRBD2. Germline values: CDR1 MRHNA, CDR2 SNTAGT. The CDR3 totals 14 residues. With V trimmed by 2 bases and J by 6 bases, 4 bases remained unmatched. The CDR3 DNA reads TGTGCCAGCAGTGACGTCGGGGGGAGCAATGAGCAGTTCTTC. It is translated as CASSDVGGSNEQFF.

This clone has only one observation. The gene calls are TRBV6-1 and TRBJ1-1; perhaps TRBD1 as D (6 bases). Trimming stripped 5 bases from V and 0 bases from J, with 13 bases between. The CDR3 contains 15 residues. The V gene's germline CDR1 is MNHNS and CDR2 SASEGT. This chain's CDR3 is CASSPGTRVNTEAFF. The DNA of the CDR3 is TGTGCCAGCAGTCCCGGGACACGAGTGAACACTGAAGCTTTCTTT.

The CDR3 DNA sequence: TGTGCCAGCAGCCCCACTAGCGGGAGAAAATATGAGCAGTTCTTC. It specifies CASSPTSGRKYEQFF. The rearrangement joins TRBV6-6 to TRBJ2-1; 11 bases fit TRBD2. The CDR3 is 15 amino acids. Germline trimming cut 6 bases from V and 8 bases from J; bases unmatched to any gene: 9. Germline CDR1 is MNHNY and CDR2 is SVGAGI (reference sequence).

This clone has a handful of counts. CDR3 residues: CASSFRTSGTYEQYF. CDR3 coding DNA: TGCGCCAGCAGCTTCAGGACTAGCGGGACCTACGAGCAGTACTTC. This sequence joins TRBV5-1 and TRBJ2-7, with 12 bases fitting TRBD2. V shed 2 bases and J 2 bases; nucleotides not matched to a gene: 2. The CDR3 loop spans 15 amino acids. Looked up from germline, CDR1 is SGHRS and CDR2 is YFSETQ.

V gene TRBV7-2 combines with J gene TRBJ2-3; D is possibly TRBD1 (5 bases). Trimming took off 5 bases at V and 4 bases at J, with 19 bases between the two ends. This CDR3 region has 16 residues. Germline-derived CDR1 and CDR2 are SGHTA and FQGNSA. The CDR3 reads CASSIAGKGHADTQYF. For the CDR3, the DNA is TGTGCCAGCAGCATTGCAGGGAAAGGTCATGCAGATACGCAGTATTTT.

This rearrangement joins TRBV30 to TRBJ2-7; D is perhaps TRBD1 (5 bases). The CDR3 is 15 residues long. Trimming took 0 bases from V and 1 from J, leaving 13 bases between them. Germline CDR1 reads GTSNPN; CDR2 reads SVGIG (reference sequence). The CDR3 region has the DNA TGTGCCTGGAGTGTAGCCCTGGGGCAGTCCTACGAGCAGTACTTC. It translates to CAWSVALGQSYEQYF. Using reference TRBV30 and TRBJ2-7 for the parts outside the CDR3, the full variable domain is SQTIHQWPATLVQPVGSPLSLECTVEGTSNPNLYWYRQAAGRGLQLLFYSVGIGQISSEVPQNLSASRPQDRQFILSSKKLLLSDSGFYLCAWSVALGQSYEQYFGPGTRLTVT.

The CDR3 spells CASSLPGLGTDTQYF. In DNA, the CDR3 is TGTGCCAGCTCACTCCCGGGACTAGGCACAGATACGCAGTATTTT. The V gene is TRBV18, the J gene TRBJ2-3; 8 bases agree with TRBD2. The germline gives CDR1 KGHSH, CDR2 LQKENI. CDR3 length equals 15 residues. Trimming at V came to 4 bases and at J to 1 base, leaving 4 bases not matched to a gene.

The CDR3 loop is CASSPETGERTEAFF. The CDR3 region has the DNA TGTGCCAGCAGCCCGGAGACAGGGGAAAGGACTGAAGCTTTCTTT. V is TRBV5-6 and J is TRBJ1-1; 8 bases align to TRBD1. The CDR3 contains 15 residues. Germline CDR1 and CDR2: SGHDT and YYEEEE. The ends lost 4 bases at V and 5 bases at J; junction bases unmatched: 10.

CDR3 DNA sequence: TGTGCCAGCAGCCGGGACAGGGAAAATCAGCCCCAGCATTTT. Translating it yields CASSRDRENQPQHF. J is TRBJ1-5 and V is TRBV6-5; 9 nucleotides agree with TRBD1. The germline CDR1 and CDR2 sequences are MNHEY and SVGAGI. Trimming at V came to 6 bases and at J to 4 bases, leaving 4 bases not matched to a gene. CDR3 length: 14 residues.

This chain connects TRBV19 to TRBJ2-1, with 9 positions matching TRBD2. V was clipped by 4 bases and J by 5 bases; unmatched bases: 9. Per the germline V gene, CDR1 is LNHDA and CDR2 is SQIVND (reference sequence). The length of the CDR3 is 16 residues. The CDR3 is CASSRGGEREDNEQFF. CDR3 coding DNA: TGTGCCAGTAGTAGGGGTGGGGAGCGGGAGGACAATGAGCAGTTCTTC.

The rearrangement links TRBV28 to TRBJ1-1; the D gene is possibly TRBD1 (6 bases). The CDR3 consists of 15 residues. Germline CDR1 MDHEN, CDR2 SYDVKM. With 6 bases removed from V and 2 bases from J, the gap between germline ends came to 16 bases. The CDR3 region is CASRPIQGDNTEAFF. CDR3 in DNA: TGTGCCAGCAGGCCTATACAGGGTGACAACACTGAAGCTTTCTTT.

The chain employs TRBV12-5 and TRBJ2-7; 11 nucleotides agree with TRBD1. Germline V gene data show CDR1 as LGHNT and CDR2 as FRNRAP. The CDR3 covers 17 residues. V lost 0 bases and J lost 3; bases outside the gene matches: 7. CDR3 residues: CASGLVTGQGANYEQYF. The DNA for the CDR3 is TGTGCTAGTGGTTTGGTTACCGGACAGGGGGCCAACTACGAGCAGTACTTC.

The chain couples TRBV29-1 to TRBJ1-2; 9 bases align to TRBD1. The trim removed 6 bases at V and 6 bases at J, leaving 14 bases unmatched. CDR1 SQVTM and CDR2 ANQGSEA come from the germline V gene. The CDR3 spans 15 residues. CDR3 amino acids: CSVVRPGTGTDGYTF. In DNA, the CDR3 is TGCAGCGTCGTACGTCCCGGGACAGGGACCGATGGCTACACCTTC.

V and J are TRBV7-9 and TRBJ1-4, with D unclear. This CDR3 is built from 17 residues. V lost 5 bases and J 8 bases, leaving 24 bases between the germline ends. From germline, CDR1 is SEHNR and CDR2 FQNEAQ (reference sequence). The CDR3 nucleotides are TGTGCCAGCAGCCCCTACCCCTCAGGAACGGTAGGCGAAAAACTGTTTTTT. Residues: CASSPYPSGTVGEKLFF.

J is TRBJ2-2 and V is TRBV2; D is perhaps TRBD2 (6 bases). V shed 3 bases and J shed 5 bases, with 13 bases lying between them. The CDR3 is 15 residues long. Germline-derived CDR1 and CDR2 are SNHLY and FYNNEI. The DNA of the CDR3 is TGTGCCAGCAGTGAGCTGGGGACTGGGACCGGGGAGCTGTTTTTT. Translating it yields CASSELGTGTGELFF.

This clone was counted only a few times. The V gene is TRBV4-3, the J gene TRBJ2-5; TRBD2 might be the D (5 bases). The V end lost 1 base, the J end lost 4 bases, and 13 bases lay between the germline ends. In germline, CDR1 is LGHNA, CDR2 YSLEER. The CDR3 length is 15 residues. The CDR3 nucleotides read TGCGCCAGCAGCCAAGTAAAACTAGAGGGAGAGACCCAGTACTTC. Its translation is CASSQVKLEGETQYF.

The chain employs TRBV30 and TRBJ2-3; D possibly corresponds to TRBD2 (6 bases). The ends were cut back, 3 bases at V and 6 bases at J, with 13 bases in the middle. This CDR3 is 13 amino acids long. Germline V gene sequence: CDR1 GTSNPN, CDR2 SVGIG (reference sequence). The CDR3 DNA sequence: TGTGCCTGGAGAAGGCAGGAGGGGGATACGCAGTATTTT. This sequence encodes CAWRRQEGDTQYF.

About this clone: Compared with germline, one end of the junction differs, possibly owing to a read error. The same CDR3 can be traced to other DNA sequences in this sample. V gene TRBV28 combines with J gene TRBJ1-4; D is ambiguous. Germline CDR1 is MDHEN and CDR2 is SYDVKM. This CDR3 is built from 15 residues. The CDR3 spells CASSAATPRNEKLFF. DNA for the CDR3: TGTGCCAGCTCAGCCGCCACACCTAGGAATGAAAAGCTGTTTTTT.

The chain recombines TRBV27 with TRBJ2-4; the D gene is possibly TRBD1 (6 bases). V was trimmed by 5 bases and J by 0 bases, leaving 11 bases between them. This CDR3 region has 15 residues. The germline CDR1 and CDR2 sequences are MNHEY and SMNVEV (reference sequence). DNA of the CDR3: TGTGCCAGCAGTGGACAGCGGCTAGCCAAAAACATTCAGTACTTC. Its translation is CASSGQRLAKNIQYF.

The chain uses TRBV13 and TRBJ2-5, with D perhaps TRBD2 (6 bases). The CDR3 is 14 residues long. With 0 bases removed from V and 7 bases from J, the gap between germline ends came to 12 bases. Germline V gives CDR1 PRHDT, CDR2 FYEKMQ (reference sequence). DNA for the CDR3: TGTGCCAGCAGCTTAGGGGGACTGGGCGGGACCCAGTACTTC. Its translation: CASSLGGLGGTQYF.

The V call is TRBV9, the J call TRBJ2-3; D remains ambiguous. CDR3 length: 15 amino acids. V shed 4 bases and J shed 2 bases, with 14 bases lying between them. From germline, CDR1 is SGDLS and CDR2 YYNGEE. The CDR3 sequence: CASSPEGVYTDTQYF. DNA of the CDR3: TGTGCCAGCAGCCCAGAAGGAGTCTACACAGATACGCAGTATTTT.

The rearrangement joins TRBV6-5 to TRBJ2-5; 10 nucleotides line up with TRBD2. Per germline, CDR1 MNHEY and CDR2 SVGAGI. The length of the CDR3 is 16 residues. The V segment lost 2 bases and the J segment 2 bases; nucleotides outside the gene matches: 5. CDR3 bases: TGTGCCAGCAGTTACGGGGCTAGCGGGGGTCAAGAGACCCAGTACTTC. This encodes CASSYGASGGQETQYF.

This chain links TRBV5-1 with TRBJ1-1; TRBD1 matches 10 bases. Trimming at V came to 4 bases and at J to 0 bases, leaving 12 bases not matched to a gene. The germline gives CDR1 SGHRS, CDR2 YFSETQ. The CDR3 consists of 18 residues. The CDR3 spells CASSITGTGASMNTEAFF. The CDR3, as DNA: TGCGCCAGCAGCATAACCGGGACAGGGGCCTCTATGAACACTGAAGCTTTCTTT.